The 20 T cell receptor beta chains presented below share a single source sample, sequenced in a study of T cell responses to AZD1222 COVID-19 vaccine. The table came from immunoSEQ multiplex PCR; TCRdb's copy has only in-frame clones and leaves some out. This sample carries about 190,000 clones, just over 90% of them seen once, and the ten largest clones take 3.5% to 4%. Source: peripheral blood, taken 28 days after the second dose of the MenACWY control vaccine. The receptors come from an adult who received the MenACWY meningococcal vaccine as a control.

The J gene is TRBJ2-4, the V gene TRBV29-1; a possible D gene is TRBD2 (5 bases). V lost 2 bases and J 10 bases, leaving 12 bases between the germline ends. The germline V gene encodes CDR1 SQVTM and CDR2 ANQGSEA. The CDR3 is 12 amino acids. The CDR3 loop is CSVELNEGIQYF. The CDR3 region has the DNA TGCAGCGTTGAACTAAACGAGGGAATTCAGTACTTC. The full variable domain, completed using reference TRBV29-1 and TRBJ2-4, is SAVISQKPSRDICQRGTSLTIQCQVDSQVTMMFWYRQQPGQSLTLIATANQGSEATYESGFVIDKFPISRPNLTFSTLTVSNMSPEDSSIYLCSVELNEGIQYFGAGTRLSVL.

The rearrangement joins TRBV19 to TRBJ2-5; D is possibly TRBD1 (5 bases). Trimming cost V 8 bases and J 2 bases, with 15 bases left between them. The CDR3 runs 14 residues. Germline assignment: CDR1 LNHDA and CDR2 SQIVND (reference sequence). The CDR3 region is CASGYGRGQETQYF. As DNA, the CDR3 is TGTGCCAGTGGTTACGGAAGGGGACAAGAGACCCAGTACTTC.

The chain uses TRBV27 and TRBJ2-1; possibly TRBD2 for D (7 bases). With 3 bases removed from V and 11 bases from J, the gap between germline ends came to 11 bases. The CDR3 has 12 amino acids. Germline values: CDR1 MNHEY, CDR2 SMNVEV (reference sequence). The CDR3 loop reads CASSLFGGQQFF. The CDR3, as DNA: TGTGCCAGCAGTTTGTTCGGGGGGCAGCAGTTCTTC.

The chain combines TRBV19 with TRBJ1-5; maybe TRBD1 (5 bases). V lost 6 bases and J 0 bases, leaving 12 bases between the germline ends. CDR1 and CDR2 (germline): LNHDA, SQIVND (reference sequence). The CDR3 runs 15 residues. In DNA form, the CDR3 reads TGTGCCAGTAGCCACCGGGACCCTAGCAATCAGCCCCAGCATTTT. It yields the protein CASSHRDPSNQPQHF.

Written as DNA, the CDR3 is TGTGCCAGCAGTTTCGGCCGCCAGCAGTACTTC. It specifies CASSFGRQQYF. The chain employs TRBV28 and TRBJ2-7, with D hard to call. Germline CDR1 and CDR2: MDHEN and SYDVKM. The CDR3 has 11 amino acids. The ends were cut back, 3 bases at V and 8 bases at J, with 8 bases in the middle.

The chain joins TRBV7-2 to TRBJ2-3; D unclear. The V gene's germline CDR1 is SGHTA and CDR2 FQGNSA. The CDR3 has 12 amino acids. With 8 bases removed from V and 6 bases from J, the gap between germline ends came to 12 bases. The DNA for the CDR3 is TGTGCCAGCGGTTCCGCGGTGGATACGCAGTATTTT. Protein product: CASGSAVDTQYF.

The chain's CDR3 is CASSHGQGAGYTF. DNA for the CDR3: TGTGCCAGCAGCCACGGACAGGGTGCTGGCTACACCTTC. The chain couples TRBV5-6 to TRBJ1-2; 8 nucleotides match TRBD1. CDR1 is SGHDT, CDR2 YYEEEE, per germline. There are 13 residues in the CDR3. Germline trimming cut 4 bases from V and 7 bases from J; bases unmatched to any gene: 6.

The gene calls are TRBV4-2 and TRBJ2-1; 8 bases agree with TRBD2. Germline-derived CDR1 and CDR2 are LGHNA and YNFKEQ. The CDR3 has 16 residues. The V gene end was trimmed by 1 base and the J gene end by 8 bases; junction bases not matched to a gene: 10. CDR3: CASSQVAGSGLDEQFF. CDR3 bases: TGTGCCAGCAGCCAAGTAGCGGGAAGCGGGTTGGATGAGCAGTTCTTC.

The chain uses TRBV27 and TRBJ1-4; a weak D match, TRBD1 (6 bases). CDR3 length: 14 amino acids. The germline V gene encodes CDR1 MNHEY and CDR2 SMNVEV (reference sequence). Between the trimmed V and J ends, which lost 8 bases and 2 bases, there was a span of 12 bases. CDR3: CASRRTATNEKLFF. The CDR3 DNA reads as TGTGCCAGCCGAAGGACAGCCACTAATGAAAAACTGTTTTTT.

The chain employs TRBV3-1 (or the pseudogene TRBV3-2) and TRBJ2-3; 8 nucleotides line up with TRBD1. Germline V gene lookup returns CDR1 LGHDT and CDR2 YNNKEL (reference sequence). The ends lost 6 bases at V and 6 bases at J; junction bases unmatched: 11. CDR3 size: 15 residues. The CDR3 here is CASSSGGWAGDTQYF. CDR3 bases: TGTGCCAGCAGTTCAGGGGGCTGGGCAGGGGATACGCAGTATTTT.

The chain recombines TRBV5-1 with TRBJ2-2, with unresolved D. V lost 0 bases, J lost 4 bases, and 4 bases lay in between. Germline CDR1 is SGHRS and CDR2 is YFSETQ. The CDR3 extends over 13 amino acids. For the CDR3, the DNA is TGCGCCAGCAGCTTGGGGGTCACCGGGGAGCTGTTTTTT. Translating gives CASSLGVTGELFF.

V gene TRBV4-3 combines with J gene TRBJ2-1; D is perhaps TRBD2 (5 bases). With 1 base removed from V and 6 bases from J, the gap between germline ends came to 7 bases. The germline V gene encodes CDR1 LGHNA and CDR2 YSLEER. The CDR3 runs to 13 residues. The CDR3 DNA sequence: TGCGCCAGCAGCCAAGGTCGGGGCAATGAGCAGTTCTTC. It translates to CASSQGRGNEQFF.

This sequence joins TRBV20-1 and TRBJ2-6, with unresolved D. V was shortened by 3 bases and J by 0 bases, with 6 bases between the two germline ends. Germline V CDR1 and CDR2: DFQATT, SNEGSKA (reference sequence). CDR3 length: 14 residues. The CDR3 DNA sequence: TGCAGTGCTAGTCCGGTCTCTGGGGCCAACGTCCTGACTTTC. It encodes CSASPVSGANVLTF.

This clone was observed once. The rearrangement links TRBV11-3 to TRBJ1-6, with 8 nucleotides matching TRBD1. This CDR3 comprises 15 residues. Germline V gene sequence: CDR1 SGHNT, CDR2 YENEEA. With 8 bases clipped from V and 6 bases from J, the junction kept 9 bases outside the gene matches. The CDR3 loop is CASSLGQGVNSPLHF. DNA of the CDR3: TGTGCCAGCTCCCTCGGACAGGGTGTTAATTCACCCCTCCACTTT. The variable domain in full, with the rest retrieved from reference TRBV11-3 and TRBJ1-6, is EAGVVQSPRYKIIEKKQPVAFWCNPISGHNTLYWYLQNLGQGPELLIRYENEEAVDDSQLPKDRFSAERLKGVDSTLKIQPAELGDSAVYLCASSLGQGVNSPLHFGNGTRLTVT.

The V gene is TRBV6-5, the J gene TRBJ1-4; tentatively, D is TRBD1 (5 bases). Germline values: CDR1 MNHEY, CDR2 SVGAGI. The CDR3 contains 14 residues. V was trimmed by 6 bases and J by 8 bases, leaving 16 bases between them. The CDR3 DNA follows: TGTGCCAGCAGCTCCGGGCAGGGTCGAGAAAAACTGTTTTTT. Encoded protein: CASSSGQGREKLFF.

The rearrangement uses TRBV2 and TRBJ2-1, with TRBD2 as a possible D gene (6 bases). Trimming stripped 6 bases from V and 3 bases from J, with 15 bases between. There are 15 residues in the CDR3. Germline V gene lookup returns CDR1 SNHLY and CDR2 FYNNEI. The chain's CDR3 is CASSPRETSYNEQFF. The CDR3 DNA sequence: TGTGCCAGCAGCCCAAGGGAGACTAGCTACAATGAGCAGTTCTTC.

The CDR3 spells CASLGRGSYNEQFF. In DNA form, the CDR3 reads TGTGCCAGTCTCGGCAGGGGTTCCTACAATGAGCAGTTCTTC. J is TRBJ2-1 and V is TRBV2; a possible D gene is TRBD1 (6 bases). The CDR3 contains 14 residues. The V gene lost 9 bases and the J gene lost 1 base, with 13 bases spanning the gap. The germline V gene encodes CDR1 SNHLY and CDR2 FYNNEI.

The chain uses TRBV27 and TRBJ1-5; 8 positions match TRBD1. Germline CDR1 MNHEY, CDR2 SMNVEV (reference sequence). The CDR3 is 15 residues long. The V and J ends lost 6 bases and 7 bases, in that order; junction bases with no gene match: 11. CDR3 DNA sequence: TGTGCCAGCAGCATATACTCGACAGGGGTCCAGCCCCAGCATTTT. This encodes CASSIYSTGVQPQHF.

This chain links TRBV20-1 with TRBJ1-4; the D is unclear. V lost 6 bases, J lost 6 bases, and 8 bases lay in between. This CDR3 is built from 11 residues. Germline V gene sequence: CDR1 DFQATT, CDR2 SNEGSKA (reference sequence). The CDR3 DNA sequence: TGCAGTGCCACTAGCGATGAAAAACTGTTTTTT. The encoded protein is CSATSDEKLFF.

This rearrangement joins TRBV24-1 to TRBJ1-2, with 12 positions matching TRBD1. CDR1 is KGHDR, CDR2 SFDVKD, per germline. Trimming cost V 5 bases and J 7 bases; bases outside gene matches: 7. The CDR3 length is 15 residues. Here the CDR3 DNA reads TGTGCCACCAGTGCCCCGGGACAGGGGGCTCGTGGCTACACCTTC. Protein product: CATSAPGQGARGYTF.